This T cell receptor (beta chain) came from a study of T-cell reconstitution after alpha-beta-depleted transplantation in children. Unique molecular identifiers were incorporated into the prepared TCRbeta library. TCRdb called the PCR reads again in MiXCR, with one record for every CDR3 protein. Among more than 200,000 distinct CDR3 sequences listed, 9.7% were seen once. This CDR3 is 14 amino acids long. V lost 0 bases and J lost 0, with 4 bases in between. Germline V CDR1 and CDR2: LGHNA, YNFKEQ. This clonotype was counted ten times or more. The sample in question was PBMCs from the stem cell graft donor, obtained from the stem cell graft. The receptor was derived from a human donor who donated a stem cell graft to a child with SCID. The V call is TRBV4-2, the J call TRBJ2-3, with unresolved D. The CDR3 nucleotides are TGTGCCAGCAGCCAAGATCTCAGCACAGATACGCAGTATTTT. Residues: CASSQDLSTDTQYF.